These T cell receptor beta chains were read from a single sample in a study of blood T cells in healthy people across ages. Via MiXCR, TCRdb re-called the 5' RACE reads, giving one row per CDR3 protein. Among about 1.6 million distinct CDR3 sequences listed, around 35% were seen once. The sample was blood. The receptors were sampled from a woman in her 30s in good health. CDR3s include the opening cysteine and the closing phenylalanine or tryptophan. The order of the fields is V gene, J gene, clone size, D gene, CDR3 DNA, CDR3 protein. The D gene is left open where the match is weak. The size of a clone is reported for some rows only, either as once, few or many, or as a class for expanded clones.

TRBV7-2	TRBJ2-4	few	-	TGTGCCAGCAGCTTAGCGGGCAACATTCAGTACTTC	CASSLAGNIQYF
TRBV27	TRBJ1-5	few	-	TGTGCCAGCAGTCAGGGGAGTTGGCAGCCCCAGCATTTT	CASSQGSWQPQHF
TRBV28	TRBJ1-2	-	-	TGTGCCGGCAGTATCCCAGTTTATGGCTACACCTTC	CAGSIPVYGYTF
TRBV10-3	TRBJ2-3	-	TRBD2	TGTGCCACAGCTAGCGGGGCGGACTTGACAGATACGCAGTATTTT	CATASGADLTDTQYF
TRBV28	TRBJ2-5	few	-	TGTGCCAGCAGTTTTAAGGGCTCCTTCCAAGAGACCCAGTACTTC	CASSFKGSFQETQYF
TRBV27	TRBJ2-7	-	TRBD2	TGTGCCAGCAGTCCCCGACTAGCGGGACGTAGCTACGAGCAGTACTTC	CASSPRLAGRSYEQYF
TRBV7-3	TRBJ2-1	few	-	TGTGCCAGCAGCCATTCGACAGAATACAATGAGCAGTTCTTC	CASSHSTEYNEQFF
TRBV5-4	TRBJ1-2	-	-	TGTGTCAGCAGCGGCCCAAATCCAGGGTCAGGTGGCTACACCTTC	CVSSGPNPGSGGYTF
TRBV6-2/TRBV6-3	TRBJ2-5	many	-	TGTGCCAGCAGTTACGGTGGCAGAGAAGAGACCCAGTACTTC	CASSYGGREETQYF
TRBV6-7	TRBJ2-7	-	-	TGTGCCAGCACGTCCGGGGCAGTGGAGTGTAGGAAGGACGAGCAGTACTTC	CASTSGAVECRKDEQYF
TRBV6-2/TRBV6-3	TRBJ2-4	-	-	TGTGCCAGCAGTCCCCCCGTGAGACAAGGAGCCAAAAACATTCAGTACTTC	CASSPPVRQGAKNIQYF
TRBV7-2	TRBJ1-1	-	-	TGTGCCAGCAGCCCAGGTGAGGGAGGGGTGTCAACTTTCTTT	CASSPGEGGVSTFF
TRBV15	TRBJ2-6	-	-	TGTGCCACCAGCAGAGTTAAGCGATCTGGGGCCAACGTCCTGACTTTC	CATSRVKRSGANVLTF
TRBV20-1	TRBJ2-1	-	TRBD2	TGCAGTTCCGAAGGTCGAGCGGGGGCCTACAATGAGCAGGTCTTC	CSSEGRAGAYNEQVF
TRBV6-1	TRBJ2-1	many	-	TGTGCCAGCAGTGCACGATACAATGAGCAGTTCTTC	CASSARYNEQFF
TRBV7-3	TRBJ2-1	many	TRBD2	TGTGCCAGCAGCTTAACTGGGGGGGGGAATGAGCAGTTCTTC	CASSLTGGGNEQFF
TRBV12-3/TRBV12-4	TRBJ2-1	-	-	TGTGCCCGCAGTTTAACGCTGGGGGAGGACAATGAGCAGTTCTTC	CARSLTLGEDNEQFF
TRBV27	TRBJ1-1	-	-	TGTGCCAGCGCGACCGACTTGAACACTGAAGCTTTCTTT	CASATDLNTEAFF
TRBV7-2	TRBJ2-3	few	-	TGTGCCAGCACCTTACTGGGAGGGGGAGGAGGCACAGATACGCAGTATTTT	CASTLLGGGGGTDTQYF
TRBV5-6	TRBJ1-1	once	-	TGTGCCAGCAGATCGTCCAGGAACACTGAAGCTTTCTTT	CASRSSRNTEAFF
TRBV7-2	TRBJ2-4	-	-	TGTGCCAGCAGCTTAGCGAGTATAGCCGTGCAGTACTTC	CASSLASIAVQYF
TRBV28	TRBJ1-5	-	-	TGTGCCAGCCGGCGGGGCCGAAACAATCAGCCCCAGCATTTT	CASRRGRNNQPQHF
TRBV27	TRBJ1-5	-	-	TGTGCCAGCGGGGGGATCCGCCAGCCCCAGCATTTT	CASGGIRQPQHF
TRBV7-2	TRBJ1-2	-	TRBD1	TGTGCCAGCAGCTTCGTAGGACAGGGCCTTAACTATGGCTACACCTTC	CASSFVGQGLNYGYTF
TRBV7-9	TRBJ1-3	-	-	TGTGCCAGCAGTTCCCCCCGGCACGGTAACACCATATATTTT	CASSSPRHGNTIYF
TRBV5-1	TRBJ2-1	few	-	TGCGCCAGCAGCTTGGCGGGGACCGACTTCTCCTACAATGAGCAGTTCTTC	CASSLAGTDFSYNEQFF
TRBV7-9	TRBJ1-2	few	-	TGTGCCAGCGGTCGCCCCTTCATAGACGGCTACACCTTC	CASGRPFIDGYTF
TRBV5-1	TRBJ2-1	-	TRBD1	TGCGCCAGCAGCTTGAAGGGGACAGGGGTCAACAATGAGCAGTTCTTC	CASSLKGTGVNNEQFF
TRBV29-1	TRBJ2-3	-	TRBD1	TGCAGCGCCACGACAGGGTATGGGACAGATGCGCAGTATTTT	CSATTGYGTDAQYF
TRBV2	TRBJ2-3	few	-	TGTGCCAGCAGTGAAGAAGGTACCCCTCAAGATACGCAGTATTTT	CASSEEGTPQDTQYF
TRBV27	TRBJ2-7	-	-	TGTGTCAGCAGTCCCGCGAGGGGGAGGTCCTACGAGCAGTACTTC	CVSSPARGRSYEQYF
TRBV2	TRBJ2-5	-	-	TGTGCCAGCAGTGAAGGGGACATCCCGGGAGAGACCCAGTACTTC	CASSEGDIPGETQYF
TRBV7-9	TRBJ2-1	-	-	TGTGCCAGCAGCCAGGGACCGCCCTGGTTCTTC	CASSQGPPWFF
TRBV5-1	TRBJ1-2	-	TRBD1	TGCGCCAGCAGCGAACGACAGGGTAGGAGCTATGGCTACACCTTC	CASSERQGRSYGYTF
TRBV5-1	TRBJ2-7	few	-	TGCGCCAGCAGCACAGAGCCGAGGGTGCGGTACGAGCAGTACTTC	CASSTEPRVRYEQYF
TRBV12-3/TRBV12-4	TRBJ2-3	many	-	TGTGCCATCTCCGGGGATGCCATCCCAGATACGCAGTATTTT	CAISGDAIPDTQYF
TRBV5-1	TRBJ2-3	many	-	TGCGCCAGCAGCTTGGACGTAGCTAGCACAGATACGCAGTATTTT	CASSLDVASTDTQYF
TRBV20-1	TRBJ2-5	few	-	TGCAGTGCTAGACAAGCAGAGACCCAGTACTTC	CSARQAETQYF
TRBV7-3	TRBJ1-2	-	TRBD1	TGTGCCAGCAGCTTATTAGGGGACAGGAAAAATAACTATGGCTACACCTTC	CASSLLGDRKNNYGYTF
TRBV20-1	TRBJ2-7	-	-	TGCAGTGCTAGAGTGAGGACAAATTCCTACGAGCAGTACTTC	CSARVRTNSYEQYF
TRBV12-3/TRBV12-4	TRBJ2-7	few	TRBD2	TGTGCCAGCTCTCCGGGACTAGCGGGGGGTTCGAGTTCCTACGAGCAGTACTTC	CASSPGLAGGSSSYEQYF
TRBV6-2/TRBV6-3	TRBJ2-5	-	-	TGTGTCAGCAGCCCCCCATCTAGCGAGGAGACCCAGTACTTC	CVSSPPSSEETQYF
TRBV12-3/TRBV12-4	TRBJ1-2	many	TRBD1	TGTGCCAGCAGTCTGTGGGGACAGGGACCCAGCTATGGCTACACCTTC	CASSLWGQGPSYGYTF
TRBV6-5	TRBJ2-5	few	TRBD2	TGTGCCAGCAGTCCCCTCGGGAGTAGCGGGACCCAAGAGACCCAGTACTTC	CASSPLGSSGTQETQYF
TRBV29-1	TRBJ2-1	many	TRBD2	TGCAGCGTTGTGGCTAGCGGGAGGTCGAGCTCCTACAATGAGCAGTTCTTC	CSVVASGRSSSYNEQFF
TRBV10-3	TRBJ2-7	-	TRBD1	TGTGCCACCCAAAGGACAGGGGCCGAGCAGTACTTC	CATQRTGAEQYF
TRBV20-1	TRBJ1-5	few	-	TGCAGTGCGCAACAGGGACCCCAGCCCCAGCATTTT	CSAQQGPQPQHF